The following is a T cell receptor beta chain sequence with its context. Authors' analysis steps: Estimates of nucleated cell counts were drawn from the amplification of reference gene primers. This table comes from immunoSEQ multiplex PCR, and its TCRdb copy is limited to in-frame clones, with some not included. The DNA gave D and trimming, while V, J and clone size come from that table. The sample gives 300,000 to 400,000 clones, more than 75% of which show up once; 2.5% to 3.5% is in the top ten. The CDR3 runs 17 residues. Germline V gene sequence: CDR1 SGHDT, CDR2 YYEEEE. J gave up 2 bases and V 3 bases, and 7 bases lay outside the gene matches. This record comes from a study of blood T cell repertoires in COVID-19. Overall study: Sites across the United States, Italy and Spain contributed samples from acute and convalescent COVID-19.

The chain is built from TRBV5-6 and TRBJ2-3, with 12 bases identical to TRBD2. The receptor was derived from a human donor in a cohort sampled during active COVID-19. Specimen: peripheral blood. CDR3 protein: CASSWRLAGDPTDTQYF. The DNA of the CDR3 is TGTGCCAGCAGCTGGAGACTAGCGGGGGACCCCACAGATACGCAGTATTTT.